This passage covers 5 T cell receptor beta chains from one sample sequenced in a study of OX40 agonist ivuxolimab in advanced cancers. The library was generated by the immunoSEQ multiplex PCR assay. TCRdb re-hosts the immuneACCESS table, in-frame sequences only. Its copies lack some clones; in the studies checked, an unresolved V gene accounts for under half of them, and the cause for the rest is not known. The sample table lists 11,000 or so clones, around 74% of them with a count of one. The leading ten clones occupy about 40% of the sample. Material: CD4+ or CD8+ T cells sorted from blood, obtained in a trial of the OX40 agonist ivuxolimab. The receptor source for this set is an adult with an advanced solid tumor such as melanoma, head and neck, liver or kidney cancer.

The chain is built from TRBV19 and TRBJ1-1, with D possibly being TRBD1 (5 bases). V was clipped by 6 bases and J by 4 bases, with 15 bases between them. The CDR3 is 14 residues long. Germline loops: CDR1 LNHDA, CDR2 SQIVND (reference sequence). For the CDR3, the DNA is TGTGCCAGTAGCGAGATTTATGACAGCACTGAAGCTTTCTTT. It translates to CASSEIYDSTEAFF.

The chain recombines TRBV7-3 with TRBJ1-1; D ambiguous. CDR3 length: 13 amino acids. V lost 5 bases, J lost 1 base, and 8 bases lay in between. CDR1 is SGHTA, CDR2 FQGTGA, per germline. CDR3 sequence: CASSPHPNTEAFF. The CDR3 DNA is TGTGCCAGCAGCCCACATCCGAACACTGAAGCTTTCTTT.

V and J are TRBV5-1 and TRBJ1-5; no reliable D call. Trimming took 0 bases from V and 7 from J, leaving 8 bases between them. Germline CDR1 and CDR2: SGHRS and YFSETQ. The CDR3 spans 13 residues. CDR3 nucleotides: TGCGCCAGCAGCTTGGAAGGGAAGCAGCCCCAGCATTTT. Amino acid sequence: CASSLEGKQPQHF.

This clone was counted a single time. J is TRBJ1-2 and V is TRBV27; no definite D call. Germline CDR1 and CDR2: MNHEY and SMNVEV (reference sequence). V was trimmed by 3 bases and J by 4 bases, leaving 9 bases between them. The length of the CDR3 is 13 residues. CDR3 in amino acids: CASSLSIGYGYTF. The CDR3 DNA reads as TGTGCCAGCAGTTTGTCAATCGGCTATGGCTACACCTTC.

In this sample, this clone turned up a few times. The rearrangement links TRBV7-9 to TRBJ2-1; the D is unclear. This CDR3 contains 17 residues. The V and J ends lost 3 bases and 0 bases respectively, with 15 bases between them. CDR1 SEHNR and CDR2 FQNEAQ come from the germline V gene (reference sequence). The CDR3 is CASSFRPDANSYNEQFF. The CDR3 nucleotides read TGTGCCAGCAGCTTCCGTCCAGATGCAAACTCCTACAATGAGCAGTTCTTC.